One sample yielded the 2 T cell receptor beta chains listed below, sequenced in a study of technical replicates of blood from several donors. Data came from immunoSEQ multiplex PCR; TCRdb stores just in-frame clones and leaves some out. The table lists 85,000 to 95,000 clones, less than 96% of them singletons. Sequenced input: T cells isolated from PBMCs. Every receptor here comes from a human donor in good health.

Turning to this clone: Other DNA sequences in the same sample also yield this CDR3. This rearrangement joins TRBV7-3 to TRBJ2-1; D not resolved. In germline, CDR1 is SGHTA, CDR2 FQGTGA. Trimming left V 0 bases short and J 8 bases short, with 8 bases between. This CDR3 contains 13 residues. In DNA form, the CDR3 reads TGTGCCAGCAGCTTAACGGGCTGGGATGAGCAGTTCTTC. This translates into CASSLTGWDEQFF.

The chain links TRBV19 to TRBJ2-1, with TRBD2 identical over 8 bases. The CDR3 length is 12 residues. Trimming removed 7 bases from V and 8 bases from J; junction bases left unmatched: 4. From germline, CDR1 is LNHDA and CDR2 SQIVND (reference sequence). CDR3 protein: CASTPGGHEQFF. The DNA of the CDR3 is TGTGCCAGTACCCCGGGGGGGCATGAGCAGTTCTTC.